This T cell receptor (beta chain) was identified in a study of blood T cell repertoires in COVID-19 (dated by TCRdb to the early 2020s). With regard to the full study: The collaborator samples originated in the United States, Italy and Spain and spanned the acute and convalescent phases of COVID-19. HLA class I and class II types, where available, came from metadata supplied by the sample provider rather than from assay-based typing. Samples came from the ongoing ImmuneRACE study (first 160 participants) plus 1,254 subjects from 6 global collaborators. Subjects who had been exposed to COVID-19, were actively infected with it, or had recovered from it provided the deeply sampled blood TCRbeta repertoires that made up the dataset. Sample metadata almost always included a de-identified subject ID, COVID-19 status, age in years and sex. The material from the prospective study consisted of cDNA or gDNA derived from T cells, B-cell-depleted T cells, or PBMCs. A freely available public database, intended as a resource for researchers studying the immune response to SARS-CoV-2, is where the repertoires were released. Paper-wide results and their limitations: The quantity of clinical and demographic metadata differed by source and by participant and was supplied without curation.

Note on this clone: Its antigen remains unidentified. It has no much larger one-base neighbor in the sample; base qualities were not kept.

Collaborating institutions collected whole blood in K2EDTA tubes following their own protocols. For TCRbeta analysis, collaborators shipped samples in one of three forms: frozen whole blood, isolated PBMCs, or DNA extracted from either of those sample types. TCRbeta CDR3 regions were amplified from genomic DNA using the immunoSEQ Assay, a bias-controlled multiplex PCR. The original pipeline was this. Nucleated cell counts per sample were estimated from amplification of reference gene primers within the assay. To quantify the absolute abundance of each unique TCRbeta CDR3 rearrangement, sequence reads were collapsed and filtered. For each sample, productive Simpson clonality was calculated as the square root of Simpson's diversity index over productive rearrangements. The table was pulled from immuneACCESS by TCRdb, which kept in-frame rearrangements only. Such tables lose some clones; where checked, under half of the loss comes from unresolved V genes, and the rest has no known cause. The D gene and trimming were derived from the DNA, and the V and J assignments and clone size from that table. The sample contains over 150,000 clones, 90% to 95% of them found a single time. Clones ranked in the top ten supply around 0.53% of the sample.

This TCR derives from a man in his forties or fifties with acute or convalescent COVID-19. The sample taken for sequencing was peripheral blood.

CDR3 region: CASSSSGGRQETQYF. The nucleotides are TGCGCCAGCAGCTCCTCGGGAGGTCGGCAGGAGACCCAGTACTTC. The sequence links TRBV5-1 to TRBJ2-5; 7 central bases correspond to TRBD2. CDR1 and CDR2 were assigned from the germline V gene as SGHRS and YFSETQ. The cysteine opens and the phenylalanine closes a CDR3 of 15 amino acids. The CDR3 DNA has 45 bases and is translated from base 1. For this chain, trimming is 3 bases at the V end and 5 bases at the J end, and the number of junction bases without a gene match is 10. When the CDR3 is completed using the reference TRBV5-1 and TRBJ2-5 genes on either side, the full variable domain is KAGVTQTPRYLIKTRGQQVTLSCSPISGHRSVSWYQQTPGQGLQFLFEYFSETQRNKGNFPGRFSGRQFSNSRSEMNVSTLELGDSALYLCASSSSGGRQETQYFGPGTRLLVL.